Below, 27 T cell receptor beta chains from the same sample are listed, as sequenced in a study of shared clonotypes between healthy human individuals. Assay used: immunoSEQ multiplex PCR; TCRdb lists only in-frame clones, some missing. This sample yields 2,500,000 or so clones, of which approximately 93% are seen a single time; roughly 0.36% belongs to the top ten. The sequencing input was naive CD4+ T cells from PBMCs. Subset denoted: CD45RA+ positively selected. These receptors all stem from a young man in good health. Some clones in this sample may be carry-over from other donors' samples.

The V call is TRBV29-1, the J call TRBJ2-1; TRBD1 is a possible D gene (5 bases). Deletions cut 2 bases from V and 4 bases from J, with 12 bases between. This CDR3 comprises 14 residues. CDR1 is SQVTM, CDR2 ANQGSEA, per germline. The CDR3 DNA is TGCAGCGTTGAATCTTGGGGCTCATACAATGAGCAGTTCTTC. Translated, it gives CSVESWGSYNEQFF.

This clone was seen only once. The rearrangement joins TRBV5-6 to TRBJ2-1, with a possible D match to TRBD2 (6 bases). CDR3 length: 13 amino acids. Per germline, CDR1 SGHDT and CDR2 YYEEEE. V shed 1 base and J shed 15 bases, with 17 bases lying between them. In DNA, the CDR3 is TGTGCCAGCAGCTTGCGGGGCGGGAAGATCGGGTTCTTC. Translation gives CASSLRGGKIGFF. Complete variable domain (other parts from reference TRBV5-6 and TRBJ2-1): DAGVTQSPTHLIKTRGQQVTLRCSPKSGHDTVSWYQQALGQGPQFIFQYYEEEERQRGNFPDRFSGHQFPNYSSELNVNALLLGDSALYLCASSLRGGKIGFFGPGTRLTVL.

This sequence joins TRBV7-3 and TRBJ2-1, with D possibly being TRBD1 or TRBD2 (5 bases each). CDR1 is SGHTA and CDR2 is FQGTGA in the germline V gene. This CDR3 comprises 16 residues. Trimming cost V 4 bases and J 0 bases, with 13 bases left between them. The CDR3 sequence is CASSWTPGLSYNEQFF. In DNA, the CDR3 is TGTGCCAGCAGCTGGACCCCGGGGCTCTCCTACAATGAGCAGTTCTTC. Full variable domain (outside the CDR3, taken from reference TRBV7-3 and TRBJ2-1): GAGVSQTPSNKVTEKGKYVELRCDPISGHTALYWYRQSLGQGPEFLIYFQGTGAADDSGLPNDRFFAVRPEGSVSTLKIQRTERGDSAVYLCASSWTPGLSYNEQFFGPGTRLTVL.

This clone appeared a single time. The rearrangement joins TRBV6-5 to TRBJ1-2; tentatively, D is TRBD1 (6 bases). Trimming removed 6 bases from V and 4 bases from J, with 12 bases in between. The CDR3 is made up of 13 amino acids. CDR1 and CDR2 (germline): MNHEY, SVGAGI. In DNA form, the CDR3 reads TGTGCCAGCAGGAGACAGGCTGGCTATGGCTACACCTTC. Translation gives CASRRQAGYGYTF.

The chain joins TRBV11-2 to TRBJ2-7, with 9 bases aligning to TRBD1. Germline V gives CDR1 SGHAT, CDR2 FQNNGV. The CDR3 spans 16 residues. The V gene end was trimmed by 2 bases and the J gene end by 4 bases; junction bases not matched to a gene: 9. The CDR3 nucleotides are TGTGCCAGCAGCTTACTGGGACAGGGCTCTTCGTACGAGCAGTACTTC. Translated: CASSLLGQGSSYEQYF. Together with reference TRBV11-2 and TRBJ2-7, the CDR3 gives the full variable domain: EAGVAQSPRYKIIEKRQSVAFWCNPISGHATLYWYQQILGQGPKLLIQFQNNGVVDDSQLPKDRFSAERLKGVDSTLKIQPAKLEDSAVYLCASSLLGQGSSYEQYFGPGTRLTVT.

V is TRBV18 and J is TRBJ2-7, with 7 bases aligning to TRBD1. The CDR3 has 17 amino acids. Trimming at V came to 3 bases and at J to 3 bases, leaving 14 bases not matched to a gene. Germline V gives CDR1 KGHSH, CDR2 LQKENI. Written as DNA, the CDR3 is TGTGCCAGCTCACCCCCCTACGGGACAGACGACCACTACGAGCAGTACTTC. Amino acids: CASSPPYGTDDHYEQYF.

The chain joins TRBV5-1 to TRBJ2-1; a weak D match, TRBD2 (6 bases). The CDR3 is 16 residues long. Between the trimmed V and J ends, which lost 8 bases and 8 bases, there was a span of 26 bases. CDR1 and CDR2 (germline): SGHRS, YFSETQ. The CDR3: CASKKDGLASLDEQFF. The DNA for the CDR3 is TGCGCCAGTAAAAAAGACGGGCTAGCGAGCCTAGATGAGCAGTTCTTC.

The CDR3 nucleotides are TGTGCCAGCAGCCAAGGGACAGGGAATCAGCCCCAGCATTTT. It yields the protein CASSQGTGNQPQHF. This rearrangement joins TRBV7-9 to TRBJ1-5; 9 positions agree with TRBD1. Germline-derived CDR1 and CDR2 are SEHNR and FQNEAQ (reference sequence). V was pared by 5 bases and J by 4 bases, with 3 bases of the junction left unmatched. The CDR3 spans 14 residues.

The genes are TRBV10-1 and TRBJ2-7; TRBD2 is a possible D gene (6 bases). Trimming stripped 6 bases from V and 5 bases from J, with 20 bases between. The CDR3 length is 15 residues. Germline loops: CDR1 WNHNN, CDR2 SYGVQD (reference sequence). The CDR3 region is CASSGGGRVDHEQYF. CDR3 DNA sequence: TGCGCCAGCAGCGGGGGAGGTCGCGTTGACCACGAGCAGTACTTC.

The chain is built from TRBV28 and TRBJ1-1; D is possibly TRBD1 (5 bases). Germline CDR1 is MDHEN and CDR2 is SYDVKM. The CDR3 contains 13 residues. Trimming left V 4 bases short and J 6 bases short, with 12 bases between. The CDR3 sequence is CASSYIRGPEAFF. CDR3 nucleotide sequence: TGTGCCAGCAGTTATATTAGGGGTCCTGAAGCTTTCTTT. Combining the CDR3 with reference TRBV28 and TRBJ1-1 gives the whole variable domain DVKVTQSSRYLVKRTGEKVFLECVQDMDHENMFWYRQDPGLGLRLIYFSYDVKMKEKGDIPEGYSVSREKKERFSLILESASTNQTSMYLCASSYIRGPEAFFGQGTRLTVV.

This chain connects TRBV28 to TRBJ2-1; TRBD1 aligns across 9 bases. Germline CDR1 reads MDHEN; CDR2 reads SYDVKM. V lost 6 bases, J lost 9 bases, and 6 bases stayed unmatched. There are 13 residues in the CDR3. This CDR3 is CASRGDRDSEQFF. CDR3 DNA sequence: TGTGCCAGCAGAGGGGACAGGGACAGTGAGCAGTTCTTC. Filled out from reference TRBV28 and TRBJ2-1, the complete variable domain reads DVKVTQSSRYLVKRTGEKVFLECVQDMDHENMFWYRQDPGLGLRLIYFSYDVKMKEKGDIPEGYSVSREKKERFSLILESASTNQTSMYLCASRGDRDSEQFFGPGTRLTVL.

This clone was detected only once. The gene calls are TRBV11-2 and TRBJ2-7; D not resolved. Trimming stripped 5 bases from V and 8 bases from J, with 19 bases between. The CDR3 spans 14 residues. Per the germline V gene, CDR1 is SGHAT and CDR2 is FQNNGV. The CDR3 coding sequence is TGTGCCAGCAGCGCCGGACGCGCTGCTACGAAGCAGTACTTC. Protein: CASSAGRAATKQYF.

The chain has TRBV6-1 and TRBJ2-3; 10 bases are shared with TRBD2. V lost 3 bases, J lost 1 base, and 4 bases stayed unmatched. Germline CDR1 reads MNHNS; CDR2 reads SASEGT. This CDR3 comprises 16 residues. The CDR3 region has the DNA TGTGCCAGCAGTGATGTCGGACTAGCGGGCACAGATACGCAGTATTTT. Its protein is CASSDVGLAGTDTQYF.

J is TRBJ2-2 and V is TRBV28; D possibly corresponds to TRBD1 (6 bases). Per germline, CDR1 MDHEN and CDR2 SYDVKM. Trimming took off 6 bases at V and 4 bases at J, with 15 bases between the two ends. CDR3 length: 15 amino acids. The CDR3 coding sequence is TGTGCCAGCAGCCGAACTAGGGGGTCCACCGGGGAGCTGTTTTTT. It codes for CASSRTRGSTGELFF.

The chain couples TRBV4-2 to TRBJ1-6, with 9 bases identical to TRBD1. The ends lost 4 bases at V and 10 bases at J; junction bases unmatched: 2. This CDR3 contains 13 residues. CDR1 is LGHNA, CDR2 YNFKEQ, per germline. The chain's CDR3 is CASSRTGESPLHF. The CDR3, as DNA: TGTGCCAGCAGCCGGACAGGGGAATCACCCCTCCACTTT.

This clone turned up a few times. The sample carries other DNA sequences with the same CDR3. The gene calls are TRBV5-1 and TRBJ2-5; 9 positions agree with TRBD1. After removal of 3 bases from V and 1 base from J, the junction contained 1 base not matched to a gene. Per germline, CDR1 SGHRS and CDR2 YFSETQ. The CDR3 sequence is 14 residues long. CDR3 DNA sequence: TGCGCCAGCAGCTCGGGACAGGGCCAAGAGACCCAGTACTTC. It is translated as CASSSGQGQETQYF.

The chain recombines TRBV9 with TRBJ2-5, with TRBD2 matching 8 bases. V was clipped by 2 bases and J by 2 bases; unmatched bases: 8. CDR1 SGDLS and CDR2 YYNGEE come from the germline V gene. CDR3 size: 16 residues. The CDR3 sequence: CASSVGGGLGQETQYF. CDR3 DNA: TGTGCCAGCAGCGTCGGCGGGGGGCTCGGTCAAGAGACCCAGTACTTC.

The chain couples TRBV19 to TRBJ1-1; TRBD1 aligns across 10 bases. This CDR3 has 15 residues. Trimming took 5 bases from V and 1 from J; bases not matched to a gene: 4. Germline V gene lookup returns CDR1 LNHDA and CDR2 SQIVND (reference sequence). CDR3 sequence: CASSLRTGGNTEAFF. The DNA for the CDR3 is TGTGCCAGTAGTCTCCGGACAGGGGGGAACACTGAAGCTTTCTTT. The variable domain in full, with the rest retrieved from reference TRBV19 and TRBJ1-1, is DGGITQSPKYLFRKEGQNVTLSCEQNLNHDAMYWYRQDPGQGLRLIYYSQIVNDFQKGDIAEGYSVSREKKESFPLTVTSAQKNPTAFYLCASSLRTGGNTEAFFGQGTRLTVV.

The CDR3 coding sequence is TGTGCCAGCAGCTTGGAGGGTCGCGAGCAGTACTTC. This codes for CASSLEGREQYF. The rearrangement uses TRBV5-4 and TRBJ2-7; no clear D gene. CDR3 length: 12 residues. Trimming pared 0 bases from V and 6 bases from J, leaving 7 bases between. Germline assignment: CDR1 SGHNT and CDR2 YYREEE (reference sequence).

The chain recombines TRBV27 with TRBJ2-3; either TRBD1 or TRBD2 may fit D (5 bases each). The germline V and J ends were trimmed by 8 bases and 2 bases, with 14 bases remaining between them. Per germline, CDR1 MNHEY and CDR2 SMNVEV (reference sequence). There are 14 residues in the CDR3. In DNA form, the CDR3 reads TGTGCCAGCTCGAGAGGGGACGTCACAGATACGCAGTATTTT. Its protein product is CASSRGDVTDTQYF.

The genes are TRBV5-5 and TRBJ2-7; the match to TRBD1 covers 12 bases. The CDR3 consists of 14 residues. Per germline, CDR1 SGHKS and CDR2 YYEKEE (reference sequence). The ends lost 5 bases at V and 5 bases at J; junction bases unmatched: 5. The CDR3 DNA reads TGTGCCAGCAGACCCGGGACAGGGGGCAACGAGCAGTACTTC. This sequence encodes CASRPGTGGNEQYF. Combining the CDR3 with reference TRBV5-5 and TRBJ2-7 gives the whole variable domain DAGVTQSPTHLIKTRGQQVTLRCSPISGHKSVSWYQQVLGQGPQFIFQYYEKEERGRGNFPDRFSARQFPNYSSELNVNALLLGDSALYLCASRPGTGGNEQYFGPGTRLTVT.

This chain joins TRBV2 and TRBJ2-6; no definite D call. The CDR3 length is 15 residues. V was trimmed by 2 bases and J by 4 bases, leaving 9 bases between them. Per germline, CDR1 SNHLY and CDR2 FYNNEI. The CDR3 loop is CASSEIGRGANVLTF. The DNA of the CDR3 is TGTGCCAGCAGTGAAATAGGGCGAGGGGCCAACGTCCTGACTTTC.

In its sample, this clone was seen once. The chain combines TRBV29-1 with TRBJ2-5; D might be TRBD2 (7 bases). Deletions cut 1 base from V and 5 bases from J, with 14 bases between. This CDR3 contains 14 residues. CDR1 is SQVTM and CDR2 is ANQGSEA in the germline V gene. CDR3 amino acids: CSVEVGGGAETQYF. DNA of the CDR3: TGCAGCGTTGAAGTAGGGGGGGGCGCGGAGACCCAGTACTTC.

Concerning this clone itself: The same CDR3 is also encoded by other DNA sequences in this sample. The chain uses TRBV5-1 and TRBJ2-1; TRBD2 agrees at 10 bases. After removal of 7 bases from V and 5 bases from J, the junction contained 9 bases not matched to a gene. CDR3 length: 15 residues. Germline assignment: CDR1 SGHRS and CDR2 YFSETQ. CDR3 bases: TGCGCCAGCTCCGCCGGGACTAGCGCTAACAATGAGCAGTTCTTC. Protein: CASSAGTSANNEQFF.

This CDR3 is CASRPGRGGTGELFF. The CDR3 nucleotides read TGTGCCAGCAGACCTGGTAGGGGGGGCACCGGGGAGCTGTTTTTT. The genes are TRBV7-2 and TRBJ2-2, with D possibly matching TRBD2 (7 bases). The CDR3 runs 15 residues. V shed 6 bases and J shed 4 bases, with 15 bases lying between them. Germline-derived CDR1 and CDR2 are SGHTA and FQGNSA.

This clone occurred a few times. V usage is TRBV28 and J usage is TRBJ2-3; tentatively, D is TRBD2 (6 bases). The CDR3 totals 14 residues. Germline V lookup: CDR1 MDHEN, CDR2 SYDVKM. Trimming removed 8 bases at V and 0 bases at J, with 12 bases between. This CDR3 reads CASRIGTSTDTQYF. Here the CDR3 DNA reads TGTGCCAGCCGTATCGGGACTAGCACAGATACGCAGTATTTT.

CDR3 in DNA: TGTGCCAGCAGCTGGGGACTAGCGACTGAGCAGTTCTTC. It yields the protein CASSWGLATEQFF. The chain links TRBV11-3 to TRBJ2-1; TRBD2 agrees at 10 bases. V lost 4 bases and J lost 9; bases outside the gene matches: 3. Germline V gives CDR1 SGHNT, CDR2 YENEEA. This CDR3 has 13 residues.